This entry describes one TCR beta chain. What it recognizes is unknown. The data derive from a study of beta chain features in type 1 diabetes. Study-wide results and caveats: Moderate but significant shortening of TCRB CDR3s was recorded in all four CD4+ subsets from Type 1 diabetes patients.

Germline loops: CDR1 SGHRS, CDR2 YFSETQ. V dropped 0 bases and J dropped 6 bases, with 10 bases sitting between them. The CDR3 sequence is 14 residues long. As every portion of the isolated RNA was reverse transcribed, the sequencing read expressed TCRB transcripts. Measured with immunoSEQ multiplex PCR; TCRdb has only the in-frame clones, and not every one. The sample shows 640,000 or so clones, about an eighth of them seen only once. This sequence joins TRBV5-1 and TRBJ1-5; D not resolved. Material for sequencing was naive CD4+ T cells from blood. The TCR was taken from a man aged 18-30 years with type 1 diabetes. The CDR3 nucleotides read TGCGCCAGCAGCTTGGTGACTGGGAGTCAGCCCCAGCATTTT. Protein sequence: CASSLVTGSQPQHF. Using reference TRBV5-1 and TRBJ1-5 for the parts outside the CDR3, the full variable domain is KAGVTQTPRYLIKTRGQQVTLSCSPISGHRSVSWYQQTPGQGLQFLFEYFSETQRNKGNFPGRFSGRQFSNSRSEMNVSTLELGDSALYLCASSLVTGSQPQHFGDGTRLSIL.